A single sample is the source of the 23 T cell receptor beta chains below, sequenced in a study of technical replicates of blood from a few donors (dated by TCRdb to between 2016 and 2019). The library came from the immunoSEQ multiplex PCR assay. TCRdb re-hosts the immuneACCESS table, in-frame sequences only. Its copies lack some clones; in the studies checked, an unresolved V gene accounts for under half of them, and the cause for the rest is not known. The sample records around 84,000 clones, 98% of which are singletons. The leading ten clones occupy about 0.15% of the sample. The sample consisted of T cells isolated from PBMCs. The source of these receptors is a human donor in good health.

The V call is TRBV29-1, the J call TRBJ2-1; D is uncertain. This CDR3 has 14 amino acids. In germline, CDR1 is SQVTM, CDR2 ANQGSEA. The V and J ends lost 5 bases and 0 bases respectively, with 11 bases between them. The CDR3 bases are TGCAGCGTTCCCGTTGCACTCTCCTACAATGAGCAGTTCTTC. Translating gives CSVPVALSYNEQFF.

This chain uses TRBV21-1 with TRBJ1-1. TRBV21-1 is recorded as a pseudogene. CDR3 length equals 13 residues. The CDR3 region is CASSKYGFGEAFF. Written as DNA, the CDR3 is TGTGCCAGCAGCAAGTACGGGTTCGGTGAAGCTTTCTTT.

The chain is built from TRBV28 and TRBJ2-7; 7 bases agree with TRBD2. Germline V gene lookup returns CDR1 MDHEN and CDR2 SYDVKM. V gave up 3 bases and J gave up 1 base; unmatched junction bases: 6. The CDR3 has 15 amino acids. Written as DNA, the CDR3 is TGTGCCAGCAGTTTTTACGGGAGGTGGTCCTACGAGCAGTACTTC. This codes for CASSFYGRWSYEQYF.

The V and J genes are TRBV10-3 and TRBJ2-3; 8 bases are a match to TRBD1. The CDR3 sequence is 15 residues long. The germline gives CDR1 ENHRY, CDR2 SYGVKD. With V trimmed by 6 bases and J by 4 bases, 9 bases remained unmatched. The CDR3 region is CAIRINRGNSDTQYF. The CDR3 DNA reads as TGTGCCATCAGAATCAACAGGGGGAATTCAGATACGCAGTATTTT.

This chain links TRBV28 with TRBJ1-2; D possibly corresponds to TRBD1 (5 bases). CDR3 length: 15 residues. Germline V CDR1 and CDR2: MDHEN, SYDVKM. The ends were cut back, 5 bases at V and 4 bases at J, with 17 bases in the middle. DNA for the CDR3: TGTGCCAGCAGTCGCCACCAGGGTGTAGGCTATGGCTACACCTTC. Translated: CASSRHQGVGYGYTF.

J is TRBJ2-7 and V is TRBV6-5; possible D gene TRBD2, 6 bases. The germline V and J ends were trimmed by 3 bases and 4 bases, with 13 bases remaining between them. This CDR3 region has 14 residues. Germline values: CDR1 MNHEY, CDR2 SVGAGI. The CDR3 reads CASSYMRGLYEQYF. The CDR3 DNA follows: TGTGCCAGCAGTTATATGCGGGGCTTGTACGAGCAGTACTTC.

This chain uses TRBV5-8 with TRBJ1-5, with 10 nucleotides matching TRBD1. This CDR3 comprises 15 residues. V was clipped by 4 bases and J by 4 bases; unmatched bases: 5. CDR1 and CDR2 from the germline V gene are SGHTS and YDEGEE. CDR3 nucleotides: TGTGCCAGCAGCATCCGGACAGGGGGGAATCAGCCCCAGCATTTT. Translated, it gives CASSIRTGGNQPQHF.

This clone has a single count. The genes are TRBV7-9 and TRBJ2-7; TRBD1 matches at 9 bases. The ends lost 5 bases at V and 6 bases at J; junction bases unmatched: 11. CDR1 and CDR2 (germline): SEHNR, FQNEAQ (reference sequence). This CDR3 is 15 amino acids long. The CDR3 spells CASSASGTGFFEQYF. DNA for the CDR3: TGTGCCAGCAGCGCGTCGGGGACAGGGTTTTTCGAGCAGTACTTC. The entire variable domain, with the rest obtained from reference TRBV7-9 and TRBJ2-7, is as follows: DTGVSQNPRHKITKRGQNVTFRCDPISEHNRLYWYRQTLGQGPEFLTYFQNEAQLEKSRLLSDRFSAERPKGSFSTLEIQRTEQGDSAMYLCASSASGTGFFEQYFGPGTRLTVT.

The CDR3 is CASSAETGIFYGYTF. DNA of the CDR3: TGTGCCAGCAGCGCGGAGACAGGGATTTTCTATGGCTACACCTTC. The V gene is TRBV7-8, the J gene TRBJ1-2; 7 nucleotides line up with TRBD1. The CDR3 has 15 residues. The germline gives CDR1 SGHVS, CDR2 FQNEAQ. The V segment lost 5 bases and the J segment 4 bases; nucleotides outside the gene matches: 10. The full variable domain, completed using reference TRBV7-8 and TRBJ1-2, is GAGVSQSPRYKVAKRGQDVALRCDPISGHVSLFWYQQALGQGPEFLTYFQNEAQLDKSGLPSDRFFAERPEGSVSTLKIQRTQQEDSAVYLCASSAETGIFYGYTFGSGTRLTVV.

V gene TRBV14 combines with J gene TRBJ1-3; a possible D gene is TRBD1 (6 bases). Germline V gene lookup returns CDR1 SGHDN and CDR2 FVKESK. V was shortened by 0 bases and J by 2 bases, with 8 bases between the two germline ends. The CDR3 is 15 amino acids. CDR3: CASSQDGTTGNTIYF. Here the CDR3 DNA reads TGTGCCAGCAGCCAAGACGGGACAACTGGAAACACCATATATTTT.

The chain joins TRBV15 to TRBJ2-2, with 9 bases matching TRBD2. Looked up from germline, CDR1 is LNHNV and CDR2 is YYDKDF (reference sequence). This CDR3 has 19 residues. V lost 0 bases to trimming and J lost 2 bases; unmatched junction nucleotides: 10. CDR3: CATSRDSWREGRNTGELFF. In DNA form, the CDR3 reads TGTGCCACCAGCAGAGATTCTTGGCGGGAGGGCCGTAACACCGGGGAGCTGTTTTTT.

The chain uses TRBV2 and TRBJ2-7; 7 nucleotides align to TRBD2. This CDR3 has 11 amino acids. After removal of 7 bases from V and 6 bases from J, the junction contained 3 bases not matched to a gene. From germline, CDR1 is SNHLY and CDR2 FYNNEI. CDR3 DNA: TGTGCCAGCACTCGACTAGCCGAGCAGTACTTC. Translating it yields CASTRLAEQYF.

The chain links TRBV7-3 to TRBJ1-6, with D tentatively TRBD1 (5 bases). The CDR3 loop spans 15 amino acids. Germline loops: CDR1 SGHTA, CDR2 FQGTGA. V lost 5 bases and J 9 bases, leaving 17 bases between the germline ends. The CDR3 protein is CASSPGPGVSSPLHF. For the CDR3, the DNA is TGTGCCAGCAGCCCAGGGCCGGGGGTTAGTTCACCCCTCCACTTT. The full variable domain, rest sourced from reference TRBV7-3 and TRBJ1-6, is GAGVSQTPSNKVTEKGKYVELRCDPISGHTALYWYRQSLGQGPEFLIYFQGTGAADDSGLPNDRFFAVRPEGSVSTLKIQRTERGDSAVYLCASSPGPGVSSPLHFGNGTRLTVT.

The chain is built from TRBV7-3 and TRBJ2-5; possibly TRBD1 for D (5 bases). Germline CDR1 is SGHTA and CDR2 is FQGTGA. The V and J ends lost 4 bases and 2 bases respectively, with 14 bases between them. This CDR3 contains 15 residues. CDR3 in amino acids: CASSSTGHPQETQYF. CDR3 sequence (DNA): TGTGCCAGCAGCTCAACTGGACATCCACAAGAGACCCAGTACTTC. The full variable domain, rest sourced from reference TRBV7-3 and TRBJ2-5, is GAGVSQTPSNKVTEKGKYVELRCDPISGHTALYWYRQSLGQGPEFLIYFQGTGAADDSGLPNDRFFAVRPEGSVSTLKIQRTERGDSAVYLCASSSTGHPQETQYFGPGTRLLVL.

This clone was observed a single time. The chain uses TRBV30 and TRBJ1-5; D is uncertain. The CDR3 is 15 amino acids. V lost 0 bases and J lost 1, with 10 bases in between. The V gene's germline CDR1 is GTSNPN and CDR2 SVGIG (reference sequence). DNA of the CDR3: TGTGCCTGGAGTGTGCCGGGTGGGAGCAATCAGCCCCAGCATTTT. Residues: CAWSVPGGSNQPQHF.

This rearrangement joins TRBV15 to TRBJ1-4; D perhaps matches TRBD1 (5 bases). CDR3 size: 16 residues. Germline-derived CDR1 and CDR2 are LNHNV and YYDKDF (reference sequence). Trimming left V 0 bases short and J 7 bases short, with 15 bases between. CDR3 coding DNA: TGTGCCACCAGCAGAGACGCCCAGGGAGGAGGTGAAAAACTGTTTTTT. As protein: CATSRDAQGGGEKLFF.

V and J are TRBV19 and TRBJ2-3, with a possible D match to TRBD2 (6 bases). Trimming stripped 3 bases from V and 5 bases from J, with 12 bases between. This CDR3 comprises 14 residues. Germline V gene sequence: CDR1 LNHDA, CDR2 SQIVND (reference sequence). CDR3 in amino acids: CASSISGRGDTQYF. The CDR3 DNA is TGTGCCAGTAGTATTTCGGGGCGGGGAGATACGCAGTATTTT.

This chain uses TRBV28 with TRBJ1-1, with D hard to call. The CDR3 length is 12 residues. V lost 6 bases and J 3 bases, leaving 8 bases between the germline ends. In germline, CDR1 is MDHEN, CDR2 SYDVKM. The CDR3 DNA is TGTGCCAGCAGGCTCTTAGACACTGAAGCTTTCTTT. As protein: CASRLLDTEAFF.

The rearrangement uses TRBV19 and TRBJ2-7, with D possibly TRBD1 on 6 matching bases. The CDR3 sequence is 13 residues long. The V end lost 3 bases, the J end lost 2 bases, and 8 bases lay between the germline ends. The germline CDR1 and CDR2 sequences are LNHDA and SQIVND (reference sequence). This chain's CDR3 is CASSIEGAYEQYF. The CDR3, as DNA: TGTGCCAGTAGTATTGAGGGGGCCTACGAGCAGTACTTC.

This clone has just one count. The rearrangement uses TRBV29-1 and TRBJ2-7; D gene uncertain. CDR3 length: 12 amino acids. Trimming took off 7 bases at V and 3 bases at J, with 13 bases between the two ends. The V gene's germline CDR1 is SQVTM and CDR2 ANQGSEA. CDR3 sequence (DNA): TGCAGCGCCGCCGTGAATAGCTACGAGCAGTACTTC. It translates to CSAAVNSYEQYF.

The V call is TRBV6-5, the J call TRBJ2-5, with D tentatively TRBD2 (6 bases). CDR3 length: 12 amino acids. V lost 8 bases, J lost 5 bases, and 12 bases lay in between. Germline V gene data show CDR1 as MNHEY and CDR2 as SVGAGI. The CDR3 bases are TGTGCCAGCCGAGGACTATCTGAGACCCAGTACTTC. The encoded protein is CASRGLSETQYF.

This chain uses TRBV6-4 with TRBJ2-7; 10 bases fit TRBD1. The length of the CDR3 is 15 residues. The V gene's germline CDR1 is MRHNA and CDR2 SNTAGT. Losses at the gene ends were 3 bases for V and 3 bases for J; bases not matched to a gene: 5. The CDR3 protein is CASSEGTGAFYEQYF. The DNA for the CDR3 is TGTGCCAGCAGTGAAGGGACAGGGGCTTTCTACGAGCAGTACTTC.

CDR3 protein: CASSVTDFSGNTIYF. CDR3 sequence (DNA): TGTGCCAGCAGCGTAACCGACTTCTCTGGAAACACCATATATTTT. The chain joins TRBV9 to TRBJ1-3; D uncertain. The CDR3 is made up of 15 amino acids. Deletions cut 1 base from V and 0 bases from J, with 8 bases between. Germline assignment: CDR1 SGDLS and CDR2 YYNGEE.